Below, one T cell receptor beta chain is given with its context. What it recognizes is unknown. The V and J ends lost 5 bases and 13 bases respectively, with 14 bases between them. The CDR3 sequence is 12 residues long. Germline values: CDR1 SGHAT, CDR2 FQNNGV. This entry is derived from a study of CD8+ T cells in alopecia areata. About the study: It was oral tofacitinib, at 5 to 10 mg twice daily, that treated patients received. Findings of the study overall: The study also sequences resident alphabeta T cells of normal skin in scalp samples.

Lesional scalp tissue (obtained by punch biopsy) and peripheral blood were collected from alopecia areata patients. Isolation of CD4+ and CD8+ T cells from PBMCs was achieved by sorting. Sequencing relied on a cDNA template that was reverse transcribed from extracted RNA. The table came from immunoSEQ multiplex PCR; TCRdb's copy has only in-frame clones and leaves some out. The sample yields around 61,000 clones, more than 40% seen once. The sample consisted of CD8+ T cells sorted from blood, taken at week 0. V is TRBV11-2 and J is TRBJ1-4, with D unclear. The clonotype was recovered from a human donor with alopecia areata. The CDR3 bases are TGTGCCAGCAGCCCAGACCTAGTATCACTGTTTTTT. It encodes CASSPDLVSLFF.